This T cell receptor beta chain was recovered during a study of T-cell reconstitution after alpha-beta-depleted transplantation in children. Germline V gives CDR1 SGHDT, CDR2 YYEEEE. V gave up 3 bases and J gave up 6 bases; unmatched junction bases: 13. The CDR3 has 16 residues. This clonotype was recorded many times. TCRbeta library preparation incorporated unique molecular identifiers. TCRdb passed the PCR reads through MiXCR, listing each CDR3 protein once. In the table there are more than 85,000 distinct CDR3 sequences, 7% to 8% of which are singletons. This rearrangement joins TRBV5-6 to TRBJ1-2; 8 nucleotides align to TRBD1. This sample comprised PBMCs, obtained before TCRalphabeta/CD19-depleted stem cell transplant. The sequence was collected from a boy aged 2 to 10 with acute lymphoblastic leukemia, due to receive a stem cell transplant. CDR3 sequence reads: CASSSPPDRVLHGYTF. The CDR3 DNA reads as TGTGCCAGCAGCTCGCCCCCGGACAGGGTTTTACATGGCTACACCTTC. The variable domain in full, completed from reference TRBV5-6 and TRBJ1-2, reads DAGVTQSPTHLIKTRGQQVTLRCSPKSGHDTVSWYQQALGQGPQFIFQYYEEEERQRGNFPDRFSGHQFPNYSSELNVNALLLGDSALYLCASSSPPDRVLHGYTFGSGTRLTVV.